In its sample, the clone carrying this T cell receptor (beta chain) was seen many times. Its target is not known. V shed 5 bases and J shed 2 bases, with 9 bases lying between them. In germline, CDR1 is SGHDN, CDR2 FVKESK. The CDR3 runs 13 residues. This sample was taken from a study of identical twins. Study-wide points: The study found excess low generation probability among twin-shared out-of-frame alpha sequences. Zero-insertion findings could be partly confounded by invariant cells (MAIT and iNKT cells).

Carrying unique molecular identifiers, the cDNA also gained a universal primer site through template switching. TCRdb used MiXCR to reprocess the 5' RACE reads, holding one entry per CDR3 protein. The repertoire includes about 660,000 distinct CDR3 sequences, less than 10% of them detected once, and about 0.98% sits in the top ten. The same data also went into a second study, on yellow fever vaccine responses in identical twins.

The chain joins TRBV14 to TRBJ1-1; no clear D gene. The specimen was PBMCs. This sequence was found in a woman aged 18-30 years in good health. The CDR3 DNA reads as TGTGCCAGCAGCTGGGGAGTAAACACTGAAGCTTTCTTT. This encodes CASSWGVNTEAFF. Together with reference TRBV14 and TRBJ1-1, the CDR3 gives the full variable domain: EAGVTQFPSHSVIEKGQTVTLRCDPISGHDNLYWYRRVMGKEIKFLLHFVKESKQDESGMPNNRFLAERTGGTYSTLKVQPAELEDSGVYFCASSWGVNTEAFFGQGTRLTVV.